The next 13 T cell receptor beta chains were all read from a single sample in a study of metastatic and nonmetastatic thyroid tumors. TCRdb recomputed clones from the PCR reads via MiXCR. The profile covers approximately 13,000 clones, with about 31% appearing a single time and around a quarter taken by the ten largest. All patients were untreated before thyroid surgery. The sample was tumor tissue. These receptors were obtained from a female donor with papillary thyroid cancer or a benign thyroid nodule (not recorded which). Some clones in this sample may be carry-over from other donors' samples.

The sample holds many counts of this clone. The chain couples TRBV9 to TRBJ2-7; TRBD2 agrees at 8 bases. V trimming: 0 bases; J trimming: 2 bases; junction bases outside the gene matches: 4. CDR3 length: 15 residues. Germline lookup yields CDR1 SGDLS and CDR2 YYNGEE. The CDR3, as DNA: TGTGCCAGCAGCGTAGCTAGCGGGCTACCCTACGAGCAGTACTTC. Its translation is CASSVASGLPYEQYF.

This clone was detected a few times. The junction departs from germline at one end; a sequencing error may be responsible. The V and J genes are TRBV9 and TRBJ2-5, with 9 bases aligning to TRBD2. The germline gives CDR1 SGDLS, CDR2 YYNGEE. This CDR3 is built from 14 residues. The CDR3 sequence: CATSGLGLAETQYF. The CDR3 DNA reads TGTGCCACCAGCGGGCTGGGACTAGCAGAGACCCAGTACTTC.

This clone showed up just a few times. V and J are TRBV7-9 and TRBJ2-1; TRBD2 is a possible D gene (5 bases). The CDR3 spans 12 residues. CDR1 SEHNR and CDR2 FQNEAQ come from the germline V gene (reference sequence). V lost 3 bases to trimming and J lost 8 bases, with 8 bases between them. CDR3 nucleotides: TGTGCCAGCAGCTTGAGGGTCTATGAGCAGTTCTTC. Its translation is CASSLRVYEQFF. The variable domain in full, with the rest retrieved from reference TRBV7-9 and TRBJ2-1, is DTGVSQNPRHKITKRGQNVTFRCDPISEHNRLYWYRQTLGQGPEFLTYFQNEAQLEKSRLLSDRFSAERPKGSFSTLEIQRTEQGDSAMYLCASSLRVYEQFFGPGTRLTVL.

This clone is categorized as medium-sized (0.01 to 0.1%). The same CDR3 arises from other DNA sequences in this sample as well. The chain uses TRBV20-1 and TRBJ2-7, with 12 bases aligning to TRBD2. CDR3 length equals 12 residues. V was clipped by 6 bases and J by 7 bases; unmatched bases: 4. Per germline, CDR1 DFQATT and CDR2 SNEGSKA (reference sequence). This chain's CDR3 is CSAPTSGREQYF. CDR3 bases: TGCAGTGCGCCTACTAGCGGGAGGGAGCAGTACTTC.

This clone was recorded a few times. V gene TRBV6-2 or TRBV6-3 combines with J gene TRBJ1-2; D gene ambiguous. The germline V and J ends were trimmed by 1 base and 4 bases, with 4 bases remaining between them. The CDR3 is 12 residues long. Germline V gives CDR1 MNHEY, CDR2 SVGEGT. For the CDR3, the DNA is TGTGCCAGCAGTTACTTAGGCTATGGCTACACCTTC. Translated: CASSYLGYGYTF.

The CDR3 is CSARDGRASLNEQFF. CDR3 in DNA: TGCAGTGCTAGAGATGGGCGGGCTAGTTTGAATGAGCAGTTCTTC. The V and J genes are TRBV20-1 and TRBJ2-1; D is possibly TRBD2 (5 bases). Germline CDR1 DFQATT, CDR2 SNEGSKA (reference sequence). This CDR3 is built from 15 residues. Trimming removed 0 bases at V and 7 bases at J, with 16 bases between.

This clone appeared many times. CDR3 protein: CASSELESSYNEQFF. The CDR3 nucleotides read TGTGCCAGCAGTGAGCTAGAAAGCTCCTACAATGAGCAGTTCTTC. This chain connects TRBV2 to TRBJ2-1; D remains ambiguous. The V end was cut by 3 bases, the J end by 0 bases, with 9 bases between. CDR1 is SNHLY, CDR2 FYNNEI, per germline. The CDR3 spans 15 residues.

Within the sample, this clone is medium-sized. The rearrangement joins TRBV7-8 to TRBJ2-1; tentatively, D is TRBD2 (7 bases). From germline, CDR1 is SGHVS and CDR2 FQNEAQ. Trimming left V 5 bases short and J 6 bases short, with 20 bases between. This CDR3 contains 16 residues. The CDR3 loop reads CASSVKGGERGNEQFF. For the CDR3, the DNA is TGTGCCAGCAGCGTGAAGGGGGGGGAAAGGGGCAATGAGCAGTTCTTC.

This clone has just one count. This rearrangement joins TRBV12-3 or TRBV12-4 to TRBJ1-4; TRBD1 aligns across 7 bases. This CDR3 contains 12 residues. J lost 13 bases, V lost 7 bases, and 9 bases had no gene match. CDR3 sequence (DNA): TGTGCCAGCACTCCGGGACAGCCACCACTGTTTTTT. Residues: CASTPGQPPLFF.

This chain links TRBV6-5 with TRBJ2-7; 7 bases line up with TRBD1. V dropped 2 bases and J dropped 1; count of bases not matched to a gene: 2. The CDR3 covers 14 residues. The germline V gene encodes CDR1 MNHEY and CDR2 SVGAGI. Here the CDR3 reads CASSYDRESYEQYF. CDR3 in DNA: TGTGCCAGCAGTTACGACAGGGAGTCCTACGAGCAGTACTTC.

This rearrangement joins TRBV4-2 to TRBJ1-5; 10 nucleotides match TRBD1. The germline CDR1 and CDR2 sequences are LGHNA and YNFKEQ. Germline trimming cut 0 bases from V and 9 bases from J; bases unmatched to any gene: 5. The CDR3 extends over 15 amino acids. CDR3 sequence reads: CASSQDLTGGRPQHF. The CDR3 nucleotides are TGTGCCAGCAGCCAAGATCTGACAGGGGGCCGGCCCCAGCATTTT.

In this sample, this clone turned up a few times. This chain uses TRBV28 with TRBJ2-7, with no clear D. Looked up from germline, CDR1 is MDHEN and CDR2 is SYDVKM. CDR3 length equals 12 residues. Trimming removed 1 base from V and 2 bases from J, with 3 bases in between. The chain's CDR3 is CASSLSAYEQYF. CDR3 nucleotides: TGTGCCAGCAGTTTATCAGCCTACGAGCAGTACTTC.

This chain uses TRBV5-1 with TRBJ2-1; the D is unclear. The CDR3 totals 12 residues. Germline CDR1 SGHRS, CDR2 YFSETQ. V gave up 4 bases and J gave up 8 bases, with 10 bases separating them. This CDR3 reads CASSRDWDEQFF. Written as DNA, the CDR3 is TGCGCCAGCAGCCGTGATTGGGATGAGCAGTTCTTC. Together with reference TRBV5-1 and TRBJ2-1, the CDR3 gives the full variable domain: KAGVTQTPRYLIKTRGQQVTLSCSPISGHRSVSWYQQTPGQGLQFLFEYFSETQRNKGNFPGRFSGRQFSNSRSEMNVSTLELGDSALYLCASSRDWDEQFFGPGTRLTVL.